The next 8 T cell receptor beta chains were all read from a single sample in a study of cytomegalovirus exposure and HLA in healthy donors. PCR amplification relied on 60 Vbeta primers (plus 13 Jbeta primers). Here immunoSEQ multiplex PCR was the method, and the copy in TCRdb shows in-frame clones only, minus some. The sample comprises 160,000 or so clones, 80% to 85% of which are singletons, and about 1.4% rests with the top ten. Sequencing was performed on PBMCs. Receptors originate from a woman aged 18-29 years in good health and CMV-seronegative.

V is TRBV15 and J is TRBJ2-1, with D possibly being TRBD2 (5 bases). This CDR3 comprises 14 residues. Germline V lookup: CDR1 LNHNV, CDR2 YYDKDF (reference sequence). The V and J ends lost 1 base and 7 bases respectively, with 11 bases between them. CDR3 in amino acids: CATSRVRTQNEQFF. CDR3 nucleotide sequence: TGTGCCACCAGCAGAGTACGGACTCAGAATGAGCAGTTCTTC.

The CDR3 coding sequence is TGTGCCAGCAGCTCCCAGGGGGACGTTTTGCTGTTTTTT. Its translation is CASSSQGDVLLFF. The chain has TRBV7-9 and TRBJ2-2; 7 nucleotides match TRBD1. With V trimmed by 4 bases and J by 13 bases, 9 bases remained unmatched. The germline V gene encodes CDR1 SEHNR and CDR2 FQNEAQ (reference sequence). The CDR3 totals 13 residues.

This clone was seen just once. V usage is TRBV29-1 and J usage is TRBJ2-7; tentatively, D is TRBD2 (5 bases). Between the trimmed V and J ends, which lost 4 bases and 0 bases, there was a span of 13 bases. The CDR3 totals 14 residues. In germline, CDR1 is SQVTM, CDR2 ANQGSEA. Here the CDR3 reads CSVGRTVSSYEQYF. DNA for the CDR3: TGCAGCGTTGGGAGGACTGTGAGCTCCTACGAGCAGTACTTC.

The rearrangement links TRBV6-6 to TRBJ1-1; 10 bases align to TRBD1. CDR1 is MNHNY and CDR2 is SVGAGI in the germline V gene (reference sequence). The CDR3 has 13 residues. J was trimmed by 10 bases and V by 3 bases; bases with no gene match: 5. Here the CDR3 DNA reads TGTGCCAGCAGTTATAAAGGACAGGGGGTAGCTTTCTTT. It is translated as CASSYKGQGVAFF.

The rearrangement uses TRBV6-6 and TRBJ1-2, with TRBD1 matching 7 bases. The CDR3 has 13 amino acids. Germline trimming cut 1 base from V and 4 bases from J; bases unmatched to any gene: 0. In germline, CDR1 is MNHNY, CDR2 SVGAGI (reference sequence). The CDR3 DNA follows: TGTGCCAGCAGTTACTGGGACAGCTATGGCTACACCTTC. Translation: CASSYWDSYGYTF.

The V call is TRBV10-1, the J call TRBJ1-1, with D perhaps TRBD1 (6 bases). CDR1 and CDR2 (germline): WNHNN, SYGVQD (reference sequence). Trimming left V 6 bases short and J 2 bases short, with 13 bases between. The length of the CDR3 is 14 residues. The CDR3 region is CASRAGTTNTEAFF. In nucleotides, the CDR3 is TGCGCCAGCAGAGCTGGGACAACCAACACTGAAGCTTTCTTT.

In DNA, the CDR3 is TGTGCCAGCAGCCGGTCCCGGGACAGGGACGAGCAGTACTTC. Protein product: CASSRSRDRDEQYF. The chain joins TRBV7-8 to TRBJ2-7; the match to TRBD1 covers 9 bases. In germline, CDR1 is SGHVS, CDR2 FQNEAQ. V lost 5 bases and J lost 5; bases outside the gene matches: 7. This CDR3 contains 14 residues. Full variable domain (outside the CDR3, taken from reference TRBV7-8 and TRBJ2-7): GAGVSQSPRYKVAKRGQDVALRCDPISGHVSLFWYQQALGQGPEFLTYFQNEAQLDKSGLPSDRFFAERPEGSVSTLKIQRTQQEDSAVYLCASSRSRDRDEQYFGPGTRLTVT.

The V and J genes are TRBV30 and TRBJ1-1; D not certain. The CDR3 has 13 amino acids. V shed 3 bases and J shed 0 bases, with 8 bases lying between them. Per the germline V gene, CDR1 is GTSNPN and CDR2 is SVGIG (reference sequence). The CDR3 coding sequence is TGTGCCTGGAGACGGGAGTTGAACACTGAAGCTTTCTTT. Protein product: CAWRRELNTEAFF.